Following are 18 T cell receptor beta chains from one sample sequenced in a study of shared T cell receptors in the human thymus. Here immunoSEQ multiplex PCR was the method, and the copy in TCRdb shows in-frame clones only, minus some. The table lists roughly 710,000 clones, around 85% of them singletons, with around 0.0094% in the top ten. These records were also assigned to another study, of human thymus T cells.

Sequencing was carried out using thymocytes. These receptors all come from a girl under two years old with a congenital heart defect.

The CDR3 sequence is CASSYNARVGNTEAFF. The CDR3 DNA is TGTGCCAGCAGTTACAACGCCAGGGTAGGGAACACTGAAGCTTTCTTT. The gene calls are TRBV6-5 and TRBJ1-1; tentative D call: TRBD1 (5 bases). This CDR3 contains 16 residues. Germline-derived CDR1 and CDR2 are MNHEY and SVGAGI. Trimming took 2 bases from V and 1 from J, leaving 14 bases between them.

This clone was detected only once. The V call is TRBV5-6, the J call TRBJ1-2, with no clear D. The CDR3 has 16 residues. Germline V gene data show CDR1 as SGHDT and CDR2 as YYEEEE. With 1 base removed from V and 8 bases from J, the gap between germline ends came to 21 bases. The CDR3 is CASSLNREWVLRGYTF. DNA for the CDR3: TGTGCCAGCAGCTTGAATAGGGAGTGGGTATTAAGGGGCTACACCTTC.

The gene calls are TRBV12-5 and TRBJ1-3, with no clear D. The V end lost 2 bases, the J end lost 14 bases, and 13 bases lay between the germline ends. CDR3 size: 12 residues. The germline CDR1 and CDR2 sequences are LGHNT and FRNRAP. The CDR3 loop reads CASGLMNNPLYF. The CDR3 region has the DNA TGTGCTAGTGGTTTGATGAACAATCCTTTATATTTT.

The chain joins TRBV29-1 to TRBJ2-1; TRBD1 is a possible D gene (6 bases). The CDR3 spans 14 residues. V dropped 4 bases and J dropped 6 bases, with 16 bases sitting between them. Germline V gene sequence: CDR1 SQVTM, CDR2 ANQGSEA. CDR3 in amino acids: CSVASGTTINEQFF. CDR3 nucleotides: TGCAGCGTTGCGTCAGGGACAACAATCAATGAGCAGTTCTTC.

CDR3 protein: CASSHGTGDPNTEAFF. CDR3 nucleotides: TGTGCCAGCTCACACGGGACAGGCGACCCGAACACTGAAGCTTTCTTT. The chain couples TRBV18 to TRBJ1-1; 8 bases match TRBD1. CDR1 and CDR2 (germline): KGHSH, LQKENI. V trimming: 4 bases; J trimming: 1 base; junction bases outside the gene matches: 8. CDR3 size: 16 residues.

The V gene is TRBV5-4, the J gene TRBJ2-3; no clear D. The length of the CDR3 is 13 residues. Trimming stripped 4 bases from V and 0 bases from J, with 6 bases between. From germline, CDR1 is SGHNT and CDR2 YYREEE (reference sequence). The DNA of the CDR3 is TGTGCCAGCAGCCCGTCCAGCACAGATACGCAGTATTTT. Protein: CASSPSSTDTQYF.

CDR3 amino acids: CASSLTSKPSYEQYF. The CDR3 DNA reads TGTGCCAGCAGTTTAACCTCTAAGCCCTCCTACGAGCAGTACTTC. This rearrangement joins TRBV27 to TRBJ2-7, with D unresolved. Germline lookup yields CDR1 MNHEY and CDR2 SMNVEV (reference sequence). V was shortened by 2 bases and J by 0 bases, with 11 bases between the two germline ends. The CDR3 has 15 amino acids.

In nucleotides, the CDR3 is TGTGCCAGCATCTGGGACAGGAAGGCTGAAGCTTTCTTT. Protein sequence: CASIWDRKAEAFF. The V gene is TRBV11-2, the J gene TRBJ1-1, with 8 bases fitting TRBD1. J lost 6 bases, V lost 7 bases, and 7 bases had no gene match. Germline V gene sequence: CDR1 SGHAT, CDR2 FQNNGV. The CDR3 is 13 residues long.

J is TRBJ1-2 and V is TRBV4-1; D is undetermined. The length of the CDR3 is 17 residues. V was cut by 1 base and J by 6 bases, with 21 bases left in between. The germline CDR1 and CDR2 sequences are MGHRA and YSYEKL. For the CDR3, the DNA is TGCGCCAGCAGCCAAGTTAGGCCGCGGGGAGGGAGCCATGGCTACACCTTC. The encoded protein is CASSQVRPRGGSHGYTF.

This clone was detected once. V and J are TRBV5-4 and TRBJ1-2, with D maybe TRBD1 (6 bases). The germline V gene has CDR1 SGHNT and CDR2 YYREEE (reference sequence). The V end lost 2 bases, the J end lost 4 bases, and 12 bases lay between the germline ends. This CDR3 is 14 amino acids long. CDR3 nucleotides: TGTGCCAGCAGCTTTCGACAGGTGCGCTATGGCTACACCTTC. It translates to CASSFRQVRYGYTF. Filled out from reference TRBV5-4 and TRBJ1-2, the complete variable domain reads ETGVTQSPTHLIKTRGQQVTLRCSSQSGHNTVSWYQQALGQGPQFIFQYYREEENGRGNFPPRFSGLQFPNYSSELNVNALELDDSALYLCASSFRQVRYGYTFGSGTRLTVV.

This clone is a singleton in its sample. The CDR3 nucleotides read TGTGCCAGCATCGGACAGGGACATAATGTCGGACTGTTTTTT. The encoded protein is CASIGQGHNVGLFF. The chain recombines TRBV28 with TRBJ1-4; 8 positions match TRBD1. CDR3 length: 14 amino acids. Germline trimming cut 7 bases from V and 13 bases from J; bases unmatched to any gene: 14. The V gene's germline CDR1 is MDHEN and CDR2 SYDVKM. The whole variable domain, remainder taken from reference TRBV28 and TRBJ1-4, is DVKVTQSSRYLVKRTGEKVFLECVQDMDHENMFWYRQDPGLGLRLIYFSYDVKMKEKGDIPEGYSVSREKKERFSLILESASTNQTSMYLCASIGQGHNVGLFFGSGTQLSVL.

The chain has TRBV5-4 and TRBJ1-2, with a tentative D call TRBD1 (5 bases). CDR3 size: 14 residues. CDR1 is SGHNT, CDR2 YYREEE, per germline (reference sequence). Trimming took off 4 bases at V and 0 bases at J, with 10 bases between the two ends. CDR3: CASSQGATNYGYTF. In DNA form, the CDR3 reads TGTGCCAGCAGCCAAGGGGCCACTAACTATGGCTACACCTTC.

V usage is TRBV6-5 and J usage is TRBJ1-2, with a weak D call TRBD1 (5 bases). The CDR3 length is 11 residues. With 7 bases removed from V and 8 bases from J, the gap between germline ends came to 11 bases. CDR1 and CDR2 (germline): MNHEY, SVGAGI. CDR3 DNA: TGTGCCAGCACCACAGGCATCGGCTACACCTTC. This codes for CASTTGIGYTF.

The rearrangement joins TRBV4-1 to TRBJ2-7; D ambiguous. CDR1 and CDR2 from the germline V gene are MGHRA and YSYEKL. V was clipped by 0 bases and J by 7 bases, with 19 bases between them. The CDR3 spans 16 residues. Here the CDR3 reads CASSQDPSGSSDEQYF. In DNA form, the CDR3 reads TGCGCCAGCAGCCAAGATCCCTCAGGTTCGTCGGATGAGCAGTACTTC.

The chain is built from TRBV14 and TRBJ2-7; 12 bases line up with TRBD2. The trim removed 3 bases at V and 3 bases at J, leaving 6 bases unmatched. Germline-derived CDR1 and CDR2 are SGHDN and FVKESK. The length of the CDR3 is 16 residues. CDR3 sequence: CASSHPTSGGRYEQYF. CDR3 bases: TGTGCCAGCAGCCACCCTACTAGCGGGGGGCGCTACGAGCAGTACTTC.

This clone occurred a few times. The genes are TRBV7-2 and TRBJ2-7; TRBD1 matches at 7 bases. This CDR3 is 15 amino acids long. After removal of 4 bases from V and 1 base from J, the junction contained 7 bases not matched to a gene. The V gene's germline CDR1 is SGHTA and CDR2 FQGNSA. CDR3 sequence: CASSSRQGLSYEQYF. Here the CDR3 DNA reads TGTGCCAGCAGCTCCCGACAGGGCCTATCCTACGAGCAGTACTTC.

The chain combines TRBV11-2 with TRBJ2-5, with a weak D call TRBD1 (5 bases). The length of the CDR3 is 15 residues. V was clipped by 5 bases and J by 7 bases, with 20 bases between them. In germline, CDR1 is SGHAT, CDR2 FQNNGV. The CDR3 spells CASSLDRGSQRTQYF. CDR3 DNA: TGTGCCAGCAGCCTCGATAGGGGATCCCAGAGGACCCAGTACTTC.

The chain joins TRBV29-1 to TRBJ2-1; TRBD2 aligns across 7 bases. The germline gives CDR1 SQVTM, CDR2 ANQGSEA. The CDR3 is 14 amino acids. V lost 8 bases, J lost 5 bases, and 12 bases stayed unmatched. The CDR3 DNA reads TGCAGCTTGCGGCCCGGGGGGACGAACAATGAGCAGTTCTTC. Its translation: CSLRPGGTNNEQFF.